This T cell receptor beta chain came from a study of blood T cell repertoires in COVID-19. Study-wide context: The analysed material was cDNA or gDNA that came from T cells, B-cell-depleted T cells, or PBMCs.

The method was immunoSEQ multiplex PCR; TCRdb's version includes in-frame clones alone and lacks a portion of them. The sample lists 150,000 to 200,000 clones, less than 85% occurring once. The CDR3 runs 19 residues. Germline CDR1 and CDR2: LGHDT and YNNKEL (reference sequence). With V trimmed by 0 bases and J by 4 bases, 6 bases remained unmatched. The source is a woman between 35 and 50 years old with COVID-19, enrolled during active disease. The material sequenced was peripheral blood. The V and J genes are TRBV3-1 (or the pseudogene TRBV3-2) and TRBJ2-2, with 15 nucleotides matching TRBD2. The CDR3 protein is CASSQDKGLAGGRTGELFF. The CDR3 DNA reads TGTGCCAGCAGCCAAGATAAGGGACTAGCGGGAGGCCGCACCGGGGAGCTGTTTTTT.